The present entry profiles one T cell receptor (beta chain) with its context. As handled by the study authors: Scientists estimated how many nucleated cells there were by amplifying reference gene primers. Assay: immunoSEQ multiplex PCR; the TCRdb copy retains only in-frame clones and omits some. The DNA gave D and trimming, while V, J and clone size come from that table. The data hold some 74,000 clones, with 88% observed a single time. The V and J ends lost 4 bases and 4 bases, in that order; junction bases with no gene match: 10. Germline V lookup: CDR1 SGHAT, CDR2 FQNNGV. The CDR3 is 16 amino acids. This specimen belongs to a study of blood T cell repertoires in COVID-19. Across the whole study: Italy, Spain and the United States were the sources of the convalescent and acute COVID-19 samples. In each case, the material was cDNA or gDNA derived from T cells, B-cell-depleted T cells, or PBMCs.

This chain connects TRBV11-2 to TRBJ2-1; 7 bases align to TRBD2. This receptor was obtained from a man aged 50 to 59 with acute or convalescent COVID-19. Material for sequencing was peripheral blood. The CDR3 region has the DNA TGTGCCAGCAGCTCCCATGGGGCTAGCGGTTACAATGAGCAGTTCTTC. This codes for CASSSHGASGYNEQFF.